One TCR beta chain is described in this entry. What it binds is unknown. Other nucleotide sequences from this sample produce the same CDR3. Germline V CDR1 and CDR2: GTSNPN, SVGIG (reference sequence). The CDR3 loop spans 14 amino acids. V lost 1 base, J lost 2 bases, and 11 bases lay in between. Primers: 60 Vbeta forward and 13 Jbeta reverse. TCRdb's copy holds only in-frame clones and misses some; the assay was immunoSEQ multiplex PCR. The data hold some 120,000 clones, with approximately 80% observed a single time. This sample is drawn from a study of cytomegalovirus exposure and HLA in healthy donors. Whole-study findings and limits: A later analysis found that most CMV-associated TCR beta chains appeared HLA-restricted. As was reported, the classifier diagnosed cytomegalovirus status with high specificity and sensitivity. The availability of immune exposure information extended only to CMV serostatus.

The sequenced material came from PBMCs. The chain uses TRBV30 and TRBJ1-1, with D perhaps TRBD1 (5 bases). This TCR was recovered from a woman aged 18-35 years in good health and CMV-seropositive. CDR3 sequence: CAWSADRVNTEAFF. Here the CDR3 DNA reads TGTGCCTGGAGTGCCGACAGAGTTAACACTGAAGCTTTCTTT.